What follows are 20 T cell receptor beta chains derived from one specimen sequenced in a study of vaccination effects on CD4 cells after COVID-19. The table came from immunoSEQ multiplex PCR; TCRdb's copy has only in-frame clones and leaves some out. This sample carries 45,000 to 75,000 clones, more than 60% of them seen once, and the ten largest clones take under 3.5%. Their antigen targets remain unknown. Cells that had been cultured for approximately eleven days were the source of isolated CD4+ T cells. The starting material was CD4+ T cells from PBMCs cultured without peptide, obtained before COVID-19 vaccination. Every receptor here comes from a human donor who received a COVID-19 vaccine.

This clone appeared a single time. The CDR3 nucleotides read TGTGCCAGCAGCCGGCTCGGGACCTCTGAAAAACTGTTTTTT. Its protein is CASSRLGTSEKLFF. V gene TRBV7-2 combines with J gene TRBJ1-4, with D possibly TRBD1 on 5 matching bases. This CDR3 contains 14 residues. V was pared by 5 bases and J by 7 bases, with 14 bases between. Germline V lookup: CDR1 SGHTA, CDR2 FQGNSA.

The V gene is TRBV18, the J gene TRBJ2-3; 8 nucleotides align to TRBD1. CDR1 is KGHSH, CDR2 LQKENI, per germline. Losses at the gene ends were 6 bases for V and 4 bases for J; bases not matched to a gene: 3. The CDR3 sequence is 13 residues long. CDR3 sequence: CASSLDRADTQYF. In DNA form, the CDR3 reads TGTGCCAGCTCCCTGGACAGGGCAGATACGCAGTATTTT. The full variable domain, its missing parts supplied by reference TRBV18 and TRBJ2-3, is NAGVMQNPRHLVRRRGQEARLRCSPMKGHSHVYWYRQLPEEGLKFMVYLQKENIIDESGMPKERFSAEFPKEGPSILRIQQVVRGDSAAYFCASSLDRADTQYFGPGTRLTVL.

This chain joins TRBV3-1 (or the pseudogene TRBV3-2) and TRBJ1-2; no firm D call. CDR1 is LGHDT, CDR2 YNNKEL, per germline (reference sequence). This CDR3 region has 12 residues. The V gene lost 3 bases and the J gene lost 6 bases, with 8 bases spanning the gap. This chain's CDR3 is CASSHAHNGYTF. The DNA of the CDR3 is TGTGCCAGCAGCCACGCGCATAATGGCTACACCTTC.

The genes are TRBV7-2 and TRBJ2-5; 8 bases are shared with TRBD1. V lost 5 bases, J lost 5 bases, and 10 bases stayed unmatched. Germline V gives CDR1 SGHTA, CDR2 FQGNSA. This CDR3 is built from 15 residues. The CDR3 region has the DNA TGTGCCAGCAGCCCAATGACAGGGGAGTGGGAGACCCAGTACTTC. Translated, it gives CASSPMTGEWETQYF.

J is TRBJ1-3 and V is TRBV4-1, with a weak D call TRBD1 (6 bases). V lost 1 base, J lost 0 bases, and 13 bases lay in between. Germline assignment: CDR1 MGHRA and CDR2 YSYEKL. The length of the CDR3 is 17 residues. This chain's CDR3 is CASSQVGGPVSGNTIYF. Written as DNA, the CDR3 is TGCGCCAGCAGCCAAGTGGGGGGCCCTGTCTCTGGAAACACCATATATTTT.

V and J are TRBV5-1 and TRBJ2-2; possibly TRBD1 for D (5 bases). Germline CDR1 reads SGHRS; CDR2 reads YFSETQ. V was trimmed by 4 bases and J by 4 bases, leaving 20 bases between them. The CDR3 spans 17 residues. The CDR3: CASSRNSGSWGTGELFF. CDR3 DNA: TGCGCCAGCAGCCGTAATTCAGGGTCATGGGGCACCGGGGAGCTGTTTTTT.

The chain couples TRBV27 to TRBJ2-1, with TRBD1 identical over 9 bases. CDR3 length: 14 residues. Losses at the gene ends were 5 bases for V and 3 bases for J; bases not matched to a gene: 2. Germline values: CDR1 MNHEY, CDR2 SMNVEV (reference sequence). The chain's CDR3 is CASSPDRGYNEQFF. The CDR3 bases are TGTGCCAGCAGTCCGGACAGGGGCTACAATGAGCAGTTCTTC.

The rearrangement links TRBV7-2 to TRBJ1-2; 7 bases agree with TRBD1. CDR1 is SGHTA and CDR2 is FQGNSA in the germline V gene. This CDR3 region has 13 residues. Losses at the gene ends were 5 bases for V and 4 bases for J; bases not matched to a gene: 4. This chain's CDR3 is CASSVQGTYGYTF. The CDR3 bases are TGTGCCAGCAGCGTACAGGGGACCTATGGCTACACCTTC. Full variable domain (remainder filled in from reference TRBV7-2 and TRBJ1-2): GAGVSQSPSNKVTEKGKDVELRCDPISGHTALYWYRQSLGQGLEFLIYFQGNSAPDKSGLPSDRFSAERTGGSVSTLTIQRTQQEDSAVYLCASSVQGTYGYTFGSGTRLTVV.

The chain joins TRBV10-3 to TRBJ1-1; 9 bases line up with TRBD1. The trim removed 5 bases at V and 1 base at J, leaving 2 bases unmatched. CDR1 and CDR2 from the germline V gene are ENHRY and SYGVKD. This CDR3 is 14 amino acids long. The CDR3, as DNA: TGTGCCATCAGTTTGGACAGGGGGAACACTGAAGCTTTCTTT. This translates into CAISLDRGNTEAFF.

CDR3 in amino acids: CASSAPGGVSTGELFF. The DNA of the CDR3 is TGTGCCAGCAGCGCCCCGGGAGGGGTGAGCACCGGGGAGCTGTTTTTT. The chain combines TRBV6-6 with TRBJ2-2; 8 positions match TRBD2. Per the germline V gene, CDR1 is MNHNY and CDR2 is SVGAGI (reference sequence). J gave up 4 bases and V 6 bases, and 10 bases lay outside the gene matches. The CDR3 runs to 16 residues.

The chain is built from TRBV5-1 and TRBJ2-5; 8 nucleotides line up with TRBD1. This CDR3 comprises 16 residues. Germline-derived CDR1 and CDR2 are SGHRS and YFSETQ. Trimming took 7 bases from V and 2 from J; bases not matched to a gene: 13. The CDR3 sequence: CASYPTHGTGQETQYF. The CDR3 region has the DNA TGCGCCAGCTATCCCACGCACGGGACAGGTCAAGAGACCCAGTACTTC.

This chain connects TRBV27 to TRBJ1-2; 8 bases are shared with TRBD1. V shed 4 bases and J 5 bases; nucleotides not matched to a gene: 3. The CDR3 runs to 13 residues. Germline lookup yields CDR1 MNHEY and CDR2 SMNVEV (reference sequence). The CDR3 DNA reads TGTGCCAGCAGTTCAACAGGGGGTTATGGCTACACCTTC. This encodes CASSSTGGYGYTF.

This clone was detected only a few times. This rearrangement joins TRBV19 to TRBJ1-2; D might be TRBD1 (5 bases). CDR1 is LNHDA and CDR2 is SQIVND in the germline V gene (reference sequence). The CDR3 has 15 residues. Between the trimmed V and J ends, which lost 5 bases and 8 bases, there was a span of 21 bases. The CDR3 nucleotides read TGTGCCAGTAGTTCCGACAGCTACTCGGGAGGGGGCTACACCTTC. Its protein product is CASSSDSYSGGGYTF.

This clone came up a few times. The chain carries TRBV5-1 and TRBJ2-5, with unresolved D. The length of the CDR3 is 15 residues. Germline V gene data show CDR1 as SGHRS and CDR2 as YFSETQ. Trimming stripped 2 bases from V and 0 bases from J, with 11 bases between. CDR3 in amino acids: CASSFTGRDQETQYF. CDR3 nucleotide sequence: TGCGCCAGCAGCTTTACCGGCCGGGACCAAGAGACCCAGTACTTC.

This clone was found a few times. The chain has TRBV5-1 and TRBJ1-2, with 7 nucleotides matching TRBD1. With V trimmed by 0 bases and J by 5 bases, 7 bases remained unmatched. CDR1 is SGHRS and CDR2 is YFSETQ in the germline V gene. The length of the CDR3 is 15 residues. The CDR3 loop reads CASSLGQGLEYGYTF. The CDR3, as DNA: TGCGCCAGCAGCTTGGGACAGGGTTTAGAGTATGGCTACACCTTC.

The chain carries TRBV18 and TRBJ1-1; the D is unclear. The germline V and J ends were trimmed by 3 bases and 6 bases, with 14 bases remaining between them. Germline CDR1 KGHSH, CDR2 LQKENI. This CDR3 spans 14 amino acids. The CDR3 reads CASSPMLDKSEAFF. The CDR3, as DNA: TGTGCCAGCTCACCGATGTTGGATAAATCTGAAGCTTTCTTT.

The CDR3 protein is CASSKSYLSTGQSSGNTIYF. The CDR3 DNA reads TGTGCCAGTAGTAAGTCTTACCTAAGTACGGGACAGAGCTCTGGAAACACCATATATTTT. The rearrangement joins TRBV19 to TRBJ1-3; 7 nucleotides line up with TRBD1. V shed 4 bases, J shed 0 bases, and the junction held 18 bases outside the gene matches. Germline V lookup: CDR1 LNHDA, CDR2 SQIVND (reference sequence). The CDR3 runs 20 residues.

The CDR3 region has the DNA TGTGCCAGCAGCTTCACGGTTCCGGACAATGAGCAGTTCTTC. Protein sequence: CASSFTVPDNEQFF. V and J are TRBV7-8 and TRBJ2-1; D is ambiguous. Germline CDR1 is SGHVS and CDR2 is FQNEAQ. The CDR3 runs 14 residues. V was shortened by 3 bases and J by 5 bases, with 11 bases between the two germline ends.

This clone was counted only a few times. This CDR3 reads CAWSVAGTDTF. The DNA for the CDR3 is TGTGCCTGGAGCGTTGCCGGGACAGACACCTTC. The chain couples TRBV30 to TRBJ1-2; 7 bases line up with TRBD1. Germline CDR1 and CDR2: GTSNPN and SVGIG (reference sequence). V was pared by 3 bases and J by 12 bases, with 7 bases of the junction left unmatched. The CDR3 runs to 11 residues. Together with reference TRBV30 and TRBJ1-2, the CDR3 gives the full variable domain: SQTIHQWPATLVQPVGSPLSLECTVEGTSNPNLYWYRQAAGRGLQLLFYSVGIGQISSEVPQNLSASRPQDRQFILSSKKLLLSDSGFYLCAWSVAGTDTFGSGTRLTVV.

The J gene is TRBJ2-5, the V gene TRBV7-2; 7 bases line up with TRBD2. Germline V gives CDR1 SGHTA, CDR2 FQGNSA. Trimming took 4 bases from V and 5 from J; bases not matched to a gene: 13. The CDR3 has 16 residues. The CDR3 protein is CASSYIPGGSRETQYF. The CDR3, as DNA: TGTGCCAGCAGCTACATCCCGGGCGGGAGTCGGGAGACCCAGTACTTC.